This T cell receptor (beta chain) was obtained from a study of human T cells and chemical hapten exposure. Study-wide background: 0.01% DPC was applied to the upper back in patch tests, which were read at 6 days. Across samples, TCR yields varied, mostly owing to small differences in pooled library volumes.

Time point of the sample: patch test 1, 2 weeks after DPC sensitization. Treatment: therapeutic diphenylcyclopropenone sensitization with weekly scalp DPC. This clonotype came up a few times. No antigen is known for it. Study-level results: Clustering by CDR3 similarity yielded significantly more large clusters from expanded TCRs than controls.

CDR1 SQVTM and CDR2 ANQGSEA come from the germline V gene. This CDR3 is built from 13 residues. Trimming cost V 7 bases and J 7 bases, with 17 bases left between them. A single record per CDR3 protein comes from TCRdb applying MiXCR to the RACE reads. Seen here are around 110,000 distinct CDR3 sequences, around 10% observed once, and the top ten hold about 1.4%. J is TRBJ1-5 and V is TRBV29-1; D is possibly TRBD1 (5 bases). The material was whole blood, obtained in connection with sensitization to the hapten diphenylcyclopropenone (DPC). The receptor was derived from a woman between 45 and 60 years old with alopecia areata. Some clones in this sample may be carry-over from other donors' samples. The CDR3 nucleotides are TGCAGCGCTGGGAAGGGGAACGGCCAGCCCCAGCATTTT. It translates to CSAGKGNGQPQHF.